The clone carrying this TCR beta chain appeared a few times. Its target is not known. Autoimmune disease history or systemic immunosuppression led to patient exclusion. The protocol was immunoSEQ multiplex PCR, while the TCRdb copy is restricted to in-frame clones and leaves out a portion. The table lists around 100,000 clones, about 91% of them singletons. The CDR3 is 16 amino acids. The V gene end was trimmed by 3 bases and the J gene end by 5 bases; junction bases not matched to a gene: 8. CDR1 LNHNV and CDR2 YYDKDF come from the germline V gene (reference sequence). These data are taken from a study of OX40 agonist ivuxolimab in advanced cancers. Whole-study context: A partial response was reached by three patients: one with hepatocellular carcinoma and two with cutaneous melanoma.

General study findings and limits: Expanded clones tended on average to be more numerous among CD8+ T cells than CD4+. No antigen was identified for the clonally expanded peripheral T cells.

The sample here was CD4+ or CD8+ T cells sorted from blood, taken in a trial of the OX40 agonist ivuxolimab. The source of this sequence is an adult with an advanced solid tumor such as melanoma, head and neck, liver or kidney cancer. The chain couples TRBV15 to TRBJ2-1; 9 positions agree with TRBD2. The CDR3 DNA follows: TGTGCCACCAGCAGGACAGGACTAGCGCCTAACAATGAGCAGTTCTTC. Amino acid sequence: CATSRTGLAPNNEQFF.